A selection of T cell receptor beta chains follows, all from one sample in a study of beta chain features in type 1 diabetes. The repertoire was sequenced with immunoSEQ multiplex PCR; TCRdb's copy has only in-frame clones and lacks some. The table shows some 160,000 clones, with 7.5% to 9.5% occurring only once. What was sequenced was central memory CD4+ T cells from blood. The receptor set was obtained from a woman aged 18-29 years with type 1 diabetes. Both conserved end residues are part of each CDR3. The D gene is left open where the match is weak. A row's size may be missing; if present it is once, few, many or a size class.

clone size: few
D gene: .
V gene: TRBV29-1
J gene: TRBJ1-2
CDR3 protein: CSVAEAGYTF
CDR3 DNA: TGCAGCGTTGCAGAGGCTGGCTACACCTTC

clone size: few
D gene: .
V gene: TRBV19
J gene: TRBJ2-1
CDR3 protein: CASSIVVSFNEQFF
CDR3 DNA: TGTGCCAGTAGTATTGTAGTTTCATTCAATGAGCAGTTCTTC

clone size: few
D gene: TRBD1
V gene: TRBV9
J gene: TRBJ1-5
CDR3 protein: CASSVGQGVGPQHF
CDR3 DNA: TGTGCCAGCAGCGTAGGACAGGGTGTGGGGCCCCAGCATTTT

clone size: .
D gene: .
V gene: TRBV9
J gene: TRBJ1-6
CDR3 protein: CASSVAMGGSPLHF
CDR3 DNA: TGTGCCAGCAGCGTAGCTATGGGAGGTTCACCCCTCCACTTT

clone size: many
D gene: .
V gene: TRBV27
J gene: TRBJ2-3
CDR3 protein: CASSLYGEGGTDTQYF
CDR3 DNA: TGTGCCAGCAGTTTATACGGGGAAGGCGGCACAGATACGCAGTATTTT

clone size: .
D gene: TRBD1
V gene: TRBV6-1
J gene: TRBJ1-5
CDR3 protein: CASATGGSNQPQHF
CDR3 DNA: TGTGCCAGCGCGACAGGGGGGAGCAATCAGCCCCAGCATTTT

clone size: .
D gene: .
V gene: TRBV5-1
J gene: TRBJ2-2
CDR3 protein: CASSPQGSQSTGELFF
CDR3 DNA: TGCGCCAGCAGCCCGCAAGGCTCACAGAGCACCGGGGAGCTGTTTTTT

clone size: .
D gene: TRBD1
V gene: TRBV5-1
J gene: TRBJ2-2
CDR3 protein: CASSSNGQGNTGELFF
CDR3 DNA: TGCGCCAGCAGCTCAAACGGACAGGGCAACACCGGGGAGCTGTTTTTT

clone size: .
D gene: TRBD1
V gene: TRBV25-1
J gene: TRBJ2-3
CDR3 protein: CASSRDRGLVTQYF
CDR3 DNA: TGTGCCAGCAGCCGGGACAGGGGGCTGGTTACGCAGTATTTT

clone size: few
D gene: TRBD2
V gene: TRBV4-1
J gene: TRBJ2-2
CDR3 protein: CASSPEGRTSGRSTGELFF
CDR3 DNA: TGCGCCAGCAGCCCCGAGGGTCGGACTAGCGGGAGAAGCACCGGGGAGCTGTTTTTT

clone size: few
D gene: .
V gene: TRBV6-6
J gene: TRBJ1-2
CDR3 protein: CASSAGGVTINGYTF
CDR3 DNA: TGTGCCAGCAGTGCCGGGGGGGTTACGATTAATGGCTACACCTTC

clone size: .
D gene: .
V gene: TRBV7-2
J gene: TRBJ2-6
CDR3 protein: CASIADPGANVLTF
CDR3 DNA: TGTGCCAGCATAGCAGACCCTGGGGCCAACGTCCTGACTTTC

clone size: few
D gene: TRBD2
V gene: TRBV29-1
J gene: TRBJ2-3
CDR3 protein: CSATLSGGTDTQYF
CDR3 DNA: TGCAGCGCTACACTTAGCGGGGGCACAGATACGCAGTATTTT

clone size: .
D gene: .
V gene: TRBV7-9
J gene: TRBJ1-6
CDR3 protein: CASSLAGGYNSPLHF
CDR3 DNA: TGTGCCAGCAGCTTAGCAGGGGGCTATAATTCACCCCTCCACTTT

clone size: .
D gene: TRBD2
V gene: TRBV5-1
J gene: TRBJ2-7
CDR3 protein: CASSSSGRGSEQYF
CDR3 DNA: TGCGCCAGCAGCTCTAGCGGGAGGGGTTCCGAGCAGTACTTC

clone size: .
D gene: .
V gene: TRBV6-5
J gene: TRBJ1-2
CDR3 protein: CASSSQGTYGYTF
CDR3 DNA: TGTGCCAGCAGTTCACAGGGTACCTATGGCTACACCTTC

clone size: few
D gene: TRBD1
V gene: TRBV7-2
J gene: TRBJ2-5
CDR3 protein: CASSLQGPQETQYF
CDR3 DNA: TGTGCCAGCAGCCTACAGGGGCCCCAAGAGACCCAGTACTTC

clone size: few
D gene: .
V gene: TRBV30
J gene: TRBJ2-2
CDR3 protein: CASSRGLDTGELFF
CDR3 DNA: TGTGCCTCCTCGCGGGGACTCGACACCGGGGAGCTGTTTTTT

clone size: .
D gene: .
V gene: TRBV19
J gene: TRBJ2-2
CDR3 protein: CASSMWQGSTGELFF
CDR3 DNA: TGTGCCAGTAGTATGTGGCAGGGTAGCACCGGGGAGCTGTTTTTT

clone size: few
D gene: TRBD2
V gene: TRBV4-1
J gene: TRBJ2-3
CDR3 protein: CASSQGNSGGTDTQYF
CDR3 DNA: TGCGCCAGCAGCCAAGGAAATAGCGGGGGAACAGATACGCAGTATTTT

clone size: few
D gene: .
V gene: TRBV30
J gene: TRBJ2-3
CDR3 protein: CAWGLNWADTQYF
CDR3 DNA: TGTGCCTGGGGACTGAACTGGGCAGATACGCAGTATTTT

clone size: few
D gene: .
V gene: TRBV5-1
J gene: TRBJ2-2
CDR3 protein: CASSLAEPSTGELFF
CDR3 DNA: TGCGCCAGCAGCTTGGCCGAACCGAGCACCGGGGAGCTGTTTTTT

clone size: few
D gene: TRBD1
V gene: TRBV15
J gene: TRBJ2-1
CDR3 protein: CATSRIRDRDNEQFF
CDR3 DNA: TGTGCCACCAGCAGGATCCGGGACAGGGACAATGAGCAGTTCTTC

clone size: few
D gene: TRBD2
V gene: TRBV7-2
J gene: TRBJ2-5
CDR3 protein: CASSSDAGGQETQYF
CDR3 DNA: TGTGCCAGCAGCTCCGATGCGGGGGGACAAGAGACCCAGTACTTC

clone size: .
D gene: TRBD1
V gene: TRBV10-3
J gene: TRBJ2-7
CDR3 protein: CAIRTQGPYEQYF
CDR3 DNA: TGTGCCATCCGAACACAGGGGCCATACGAGCAGTACTTC

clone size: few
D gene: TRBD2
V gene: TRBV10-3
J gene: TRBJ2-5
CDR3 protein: CASSRLAVEGETQYF
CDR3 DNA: TGTGCCAGCAGTCGGCTAGCGGTTGAGGGAGAGACCCAGTACTTC

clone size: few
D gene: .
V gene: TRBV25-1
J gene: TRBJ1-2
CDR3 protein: CATYRQEYGYTF
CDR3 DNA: TGTGCCACGTACCGACAGGAGTACGGCTACACCTTC

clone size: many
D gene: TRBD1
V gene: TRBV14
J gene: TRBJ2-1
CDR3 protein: CASSQVTGTQFF
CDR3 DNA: TGTGCCAGCAGCCAAGTGACAGGGACGCAGTTCTTC

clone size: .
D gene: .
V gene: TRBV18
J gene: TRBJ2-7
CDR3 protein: CASSPEASRQQYF
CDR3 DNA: TGTGCCAGCTCACCAGAGGCCTCTCGGCAGCAGTACTTC

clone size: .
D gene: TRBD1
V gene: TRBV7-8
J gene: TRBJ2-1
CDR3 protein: CASSLGETGGQFF
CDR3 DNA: TGTGCCAGCAGCTTGGGAGAAACAGGGGGACAGTTCTTC

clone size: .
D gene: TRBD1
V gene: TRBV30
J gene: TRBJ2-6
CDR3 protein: CAWSVRTGVTGANVLTF
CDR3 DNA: TGTGCCTGGAGTGTACGTACAGGGGTTACTGGGGCCAACGTCCTGACTTTC

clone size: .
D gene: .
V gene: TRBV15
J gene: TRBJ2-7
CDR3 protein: CATGVAGYEQYF
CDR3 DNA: TGTGCCACCGGAGTCGCTGGGTACGAGCAGTACTTC

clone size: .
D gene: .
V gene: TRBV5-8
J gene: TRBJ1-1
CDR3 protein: CASSGLAGNSAKAFF
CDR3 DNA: TGTGCCAGCAGCGGACTTGCGGGAAATTCGGCTAAAGCTTTCTTT

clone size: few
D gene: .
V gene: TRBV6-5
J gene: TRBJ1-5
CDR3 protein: CASSYSYSNQPQHF
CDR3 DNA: TGTGCCAGCAGTTACTCTTATAGCAATCAGCCCCAGCATTTT

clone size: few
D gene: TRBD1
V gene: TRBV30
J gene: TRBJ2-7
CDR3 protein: CAWNRGHYEQYF
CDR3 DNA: TGTGCCTGGAACAGGGGACATTACGAGCAGTACTTC

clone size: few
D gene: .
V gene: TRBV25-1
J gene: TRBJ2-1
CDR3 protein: CASSASTGQAHNEQFF
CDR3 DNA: TGTGCCAGCAGTGCCTCTACAGGGCAGGCTCACAATGAGCAGTTCTTC

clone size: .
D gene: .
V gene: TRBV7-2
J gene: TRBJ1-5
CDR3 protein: CASSLYDQNQPQHF
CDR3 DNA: TGTGCCAGCAGCCTGTATGATCAGAATCAGCCCCAGCATTTT

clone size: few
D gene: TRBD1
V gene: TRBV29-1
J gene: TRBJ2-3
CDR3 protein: CSVGGTDNTDTQYF
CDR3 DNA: TGCAGCGTTGGGGGGACAGACAACACAGATACGCAGTATTTT

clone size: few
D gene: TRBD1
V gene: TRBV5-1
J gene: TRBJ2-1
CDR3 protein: CASSFDRGPNEQFF
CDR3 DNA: TGCGCCAGCAGCTTCGACAGGGGGCCTAATGAGCAGTTCTTC

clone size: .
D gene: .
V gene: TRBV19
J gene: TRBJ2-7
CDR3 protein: CASSIPESYEQYF
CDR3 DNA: TGTGCCAGTAGTATACCGGAGTCCTACGAGCAGTACTTC

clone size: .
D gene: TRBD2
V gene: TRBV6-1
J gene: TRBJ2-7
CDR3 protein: CASSRTSTSGEQYF
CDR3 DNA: TGTGCCAGCAGTCGTACCTCGACTAGCGGCGAGCAGTACTTC

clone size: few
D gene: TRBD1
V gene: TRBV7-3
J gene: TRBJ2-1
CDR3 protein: CASSLGQGQYNEQFF
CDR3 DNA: TGTGCCAGCAGCTTAGGACAGGGCCAATACAATGAGCAGTTCTTC

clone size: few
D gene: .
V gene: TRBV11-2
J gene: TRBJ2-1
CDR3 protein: CASRAEQFF
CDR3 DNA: TGTGCCAGCAGGGCTGAACAGTTCTTC

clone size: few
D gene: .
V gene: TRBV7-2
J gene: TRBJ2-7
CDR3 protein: CASSSRGGTYEQYF
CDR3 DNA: TGTGCCAGCAGCTCGAGGGGCGGGACCTACGAGCAGTACTTC

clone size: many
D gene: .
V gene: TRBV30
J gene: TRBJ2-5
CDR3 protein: CAWSVSMGSQETQYF
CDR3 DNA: TGTGCCTGGAGTGTTAGTATGGGGAGCCAAGAGACCCAGTACTTC

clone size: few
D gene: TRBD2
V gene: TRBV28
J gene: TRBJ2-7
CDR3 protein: CASIQTPGRGRIEQYF
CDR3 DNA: TGTGCCAGCATTCAAACGCCGGGGAGGGGTCGAATCGAGCAGTACTTC

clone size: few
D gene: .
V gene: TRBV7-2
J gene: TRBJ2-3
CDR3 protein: CASSLAGGMGGDTQYF
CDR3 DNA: TGTGCCAGCAGCTTAGCGGGGGGAATGGGCGGAGATACGCAGTATTTT

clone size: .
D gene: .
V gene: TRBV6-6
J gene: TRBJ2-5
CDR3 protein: CASRPDIQETQYF
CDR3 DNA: TGTGCCAGCAGACCCGACATCCAAGAGACCCAGTACTTC